This T cell receptor beta chain is from a study of blood T cell repertoires in COVID-19. Across the whole study: PBMCs, B-cell-depleted T cells, or T cells provided the cDNA or gDNA that made up the material.

Data came from immunoSEQ multiplex PCR; TCRdb stores just in-frame clones and leaves some out. The table includes tens of thousands of clones, roughly 80% detected once. The TCR comes from a woman older than 75 with acute or convalescent COVID-19. The sequenced sample consisted of peripheral blood.

CDR3 loop: CASSQLQGLAGGGDHNEQFF. The CDR3 DNA is TGTGCCAGCAGCCAACTCCAGGGACTAGCGGGAGGAGGGGACCACAATGAGCAGTTCTTC. The rearrangement links TRBV13 to TRBJ2-1, with 15 bases identical to TRBD2. The CDR3 is 20 amino acids. The V gene end was trimmed by 5 bases and the J gene end by 5 bases; junction bases not matched to a gene: 16. CDR1 and CDR2 from the germline V gene are PRHDT and FYEKMQ (reference sequence).